The 31 T cell receptor beta chains in this list originate from one sample, sequenced in a study of T cell therapy after organ transplantation. TCRdb keeps only in-frame clones here, not all; method: immunoSEQ multiplex PCR. This table has about 15,000 clones, around 86% appearing once. Described time point: 20-29 weeks after completion of therapy. Antigens of these TCRs are unknown. Sample: CD8+ T cells from blood, taken after autologous CMV-specific T cell therapy. These receptors all come from a human patient who had received a solid organ transplant and had CMV disease. Some T cells may arise from the graft donor.

The chain recombines TRBV6-4 with TRBJ2-2; TRBD1 or TRBD2 may be the D gene (6 bases each). V was clipped by 4 bases and J by 4 bases, with 10 bases between them. CDR3 length equals 14 residues. Per germline, CDR1 MRHNA and CDR2 SNTAGT. The CDR3 DNA sequence: TGTGCCAGCAGTGGGGGGGCAGCCACCGGGGAGCTGTTTTTT. This codes for CASSGGAATGELFF.

A single count supports this clone. The V call is TRBV10-3, the J call TRBJ1-2; perhaps TRBD1 as D (5 bases). Germline-derived CDR1 and CDR2 are ENHRY and SYGVKD. This CDR3 comprises 15 residues. The germline V and J ends were trimmed by 0 bases and 5 bases, with 13 bases remaining between them. The DNA of the CDR3 is TGTGCCATCAGTGAGTCGAAAGGGGTTGGATATGGCTACACCTTC. Translation gives CAISESKGVGYGYTF.

The CDR3 coding sequence is TGCAGCGTTGAACAGCTTGGGGGCACTGAAGCTTTCTTT. Protein: CSVEQLGGTEAFF. The V call is TRBV29-1, the J call TRBJ1-1; TRBD1 might be the D (5 bases). The V end was cut by 2 bases, the J end by 4 bases, with 11 bases between. This CDR3 region has 13 residues. CDR1 and CDR2 (germline): SQVTM, ANQGSEA. Full variable domain (outside the CDR3, taken from reference TRBV29-1 and TRBJ1-1): SAVISQKPSRDICQRGTSLTIQCQVDSQVTMMFWYRQQPGQSLTLIATANQGSEATYESGFVIDKFPISRPNLTFSTLTVSNMSPEDSSIYLCSVEQLGGTEAFFGQGTRLTVV.

The genes are TRBV9 and TRBJ1-1; tentatively, D is TRBD1 (6 bases). The germline V gene has CDR1 SGDLS and CDR2 YYNGEE. Trimming pared 0 bases from V and 0 bases from J, leaving 12 bases between. This CDR3 spans 16 amino acids. The CDR3 DNA follows: TGTGCCAGCAGCGTAGGTGGACAGAACATGAACACTGAAGCTTTCTTT. It encodes CASSVGGQNMNTEAFF.

The chain employs TRBV29-1 and TRBJ2-1; D is possibly TRBD2 (6 bases). The CDR3 is 11 residues long. Looked up from germline, CDR1 is SQVTM and CDR2 is ANQGSEA. V was shortened by 6 bases and J by 6 bases, with 9 bases between the two germline ends. CDR3 DNA: TGCAGCGTCGGGACTTCCAATGAGCAGTTCTTC. It translates to CSVGTSNEQFF.

This sequence joins TRBV6-5 and TRBJ2-5, with 7 bases matching TRBD2. This CDR3 spans 15 amino acids. The ends lost 4 bases at V and 5 bases at J; junction bases unmatched: 10. In germline, CDR1 is MNHEY, CDR2 SVGAGI. CDR3 protein: CASSFPSAGGETQYF. CDR3 bases: TGTGCCAGCAGTTTCCCTTCCGCCGGGGGGGAGACCCAGTACTTC.

This chain links TRBV29-1 with TRBJ2-7; D is uncertain. Germline assignment: CDR1 SQVTM and CDR2 ANQGSEA. The CDR3 runs to 13 residues. The V gene lost 7 bases and the J gene lost 3 bases, with 16 bases spanning the gap. The CDR3, as DNA: TGCAGCGCTGTGGGGTTTTCAGTCTACGAGCAGTACTTC. This codes for CSAVGFSVYEQYF.

The CDR3 sequence: CASSGGGPWDEQFF. The CDR3 nucleotides are TGTGCCAGCAGCGGCGGGGGGCCCTGGGATGAGCAGTTCTTC. The chain links TRBV9 to TRBJ2-1, with 8 bases fitting TRBD2. The CDR3 contains 14 residues. With 3 bases clipped from V and 8 bases from J, the junction kept 7 bases outside the gene matches. The germline V gene encodes CDR1 SGDLS and CDR2 YYNGEE.

This clone was recorded only once. The chain carries TRBV27 and TRBJ2-7; 9 bases line up with TRBD1. CDR3 length equals 16 residues. V lost 3 bases to trimming and J lost 5 bases; unmatched junction nucleotides: 11. The germline V gene has CDR1 MNHEY and CDR2 SMNVEV (reference sequence). This CDR3 reads CASSFGTGWGFDEQYF. Written as DNA, the CDR3 is TGTGCCAGCAGTTTCGGGACAGGGTGGGGGTTTGACGAGCAGTACTTC.

The rearrangement uses TRBV27 and TRBJ2-7; TRBD1 aligns across 8 bases. Germline CDR1 reads MNHEY; CDR2 reads SMNVEV (reference sequence). The V gene end was trimmed by 5 bases and the J gene end by 1 base; junction bases not matched to a gene: 7. The CDR3 extends over 15 amino acids. As DNA, the CDR3 is TGTGCCAGCAGTCCCGGGACAGGTCCGTCCTACGAGCAGTACTTC. This codes for CASSPGTGPSYEQYF.

V is TRBV4-1 and J is TRBJ2-3; D is unresolved. The CDR3 has 15 residues. V lost 4 bases, J lost 2 bases, and 13 bases lay in between. Germline V gives CDR1 MGHRA, CDR2 YSYEKL. DNA for the CDR3: TGCGCCAGCAGCCCCATAGATCACCTCACAGATACGCAGTATTTT. It codes for CASSPIDHLTDTQYF.

J is TRBJ2-1 and V is TRBV11-2; weak D call: TRBD2 (5 bases). V gave up 7 bases and J gave up 10 bases, with 11 bases separating them. Germline V CDR1 and CDR2: SGHAT, FQNNGV. The CDR3 is 11 amino acids. This chain's CDR3 is CASTYAGEQFF. As DNA, the CDR3 is TGTGCCAGCACCTACGCGGGCGAGCAGTTCTTC. Supplemented by reference TRBV11-2 and TRBJ2-1, the full variable domain reads EAGVAQSPRYKIIEKRQSVAFWCNPISGHATLYWYQQILGQGPKLLIQFQNNGVVDDSQLPKDRFSAERLKGVDSTLKIQPAKLEDSAVYLCASTYAGEQFFGPGTRLTVL.

This rearrangement joins TRBV19 to TRBJ2-7, with D tentatively TRBD1 (6 bases). Between the trimmed V and J ends, which lost 6 bases and 3 bases, there was a span of 12 bases. CDR3 length: 13 residues. Germline CDR1 and CDR2: LNHDA and SQIVND (reference sequence). The CDR3 coding sequence is TGTGCCAGTAGCCCGACAGGTTACTACGAGCAGTACTTC. This encodes CASSPTGYYEQYF.

The chain has TRBV29-1 and TRBJ2-3, with D unresolved. Trimming shortened V by 6 bases and J by 6 bases, and 7 bases separated the two germline ends. The germline gives CDR1 SQVTM, CDR2 ANQGSEA. The CDR3 spans 10 residues. CDR3: CSVYGDTQYF. As DNA, the CDR3 is TGCAGCGTCTATGGGGATACGCAGTATTTT.

This clone was seen only once. The chain recombines TRBV15 with TRBJ2-1; 7 nucleotides match TRBD1. CDR1 is LNHNV and CDR2 is YYDKDF in the germline V gene (reference sequence). CDR3 size: 15 residues. Trimming cost V 0 bases and J 1 base; bases outside gene matches: 0. The DNA of the CDR3 is TGTGCCACCAGCAGAGACAGGGGGTCCTACAATGAGCAGTTCTTC. Residues: CATSRDRGSYNEQFF.

The chain links TRBV15 to TRBJ1-6, with 10 bases fitting TRBD1. From germline, CDR1 is LNHNV and CDR2 YYDKDF (reference sequence). The CDR3 is made up of 18 amino acids. V lost 0 bases to trimming and J lost 10 bases; unmatched junction nucleotides: 12. The CDR3 region has the DNA TGTGCCACCAGCAGAGAGGGGACAGGGGCGCTTGGTGTCTCACCCCTCCACTTT. Translated, it gives CATSREGTGALGVSPLHF.

This clone was recorded only once. The V and J genes are TRBV19 and TRBJ1-6, with a weak D call TRBD1 (5 bases). Per germline, CDR1 LNHDA and CDR2 SQIVND (reference sequence). V lost 5 bases to trimming and J lost 7 bases, with 15 bases between them. This CDR3 spans 15 amino acids. As DNA, the CDR3 is TGTGCCAGTAGTCTCTCCGGGACCGGGAATTCACCCCTCCACTTT. It encodes CASSLSGTGNSPLHF.

The chain combines TRBV6-5 with TRBJ2-7; D ambiguous. Germline V gene data show CDR1 as MNHEY and CDR2 as SVGAGI. This CDR3 is 13 amino acids long. Trimming shortened V by 6 bases and J by 7 bases, and 16 bases separated the two germline ends. The CDR3 DNA follows: TGTGCCAGCAGCCCCGGGCCCTATGGGGAGCAGTACTTC. Protein sequence: CASSPGPYGEQYF.

V and J are TRBV6-5 and TRBJ2-1; TRBD2 might be the D (5 bases). The CDR3 totals 16 residues. The germline V gene encodes CDR1 MNHEY and CDR2 SVGAGI. Trimming left V 0 bases short and J 0 bases short, with 9 bases between. This CDR3 is CASSYSRVSSYNEQFF. Here the CDR3 DNA reads TGTGCCAGCAGTTACTCGCGGGTCAGCTCCTACAATGAGCAGTTCTTC.

The chain recombines TRBV4-1 with TRBJ1-1, with TRBD1 as a possible D gene (6 bases). There are 15 residues in the CDR3. V shed 5 bases and J shed 4 bases, with 17 bases lying between them. Germline values: CDR1 MGHRA, CDR2 YSYEKL. CDR3 nucleotide sequence: TGCGCCAGCAGCTACCACCTTAGGGGGGGCACTGAAGCTTTCTTT. Translated, it gives CASSYHLRGGTEAFF.

The chain has TRBV6-6 and TRBJ2-5; tentative D call: TRBD2 (6 bases). The CDR3 consists of 14 residues. Germline-derived CDR1 and CDR2 are MNHNY and SVGAGI (reference sequence). Deletions cut 2 bases from V and 5 bases from J, with 12 bases between. DNA for the CDR3: TGTGCCAGCAGTTACGCCATGGAGGGGGAGACCCAGTACTTC. Its translation: CASSYAMEGETQYF.

This clone appeared once. The genes are TRBV5-1 and TRBJ1-1, with D possibly matching TRBD1 (5 bases). V was clipped by 0 bases and J by 4 bases, with 13 bases between them. Germline V gene data show CDR1 as SGHRS and CDR2 as YFSETQ. The CDR3 has 15 amino acids. The CDR3 region is CASSLVGGRITEAFF. The DNA of the CDR3 is TGCGCCAGCAGCTTGGTTGGGGGGAGAATCACTGAAGCTTTCTTT.

J is TRBJ2-7 and V is TRBV4-2; the match to TRBD1 covers 11 bases. V shed 4 bases and J 2 bases; nucleotides not matched to a gene: 7. The CDR3 has 16 residues. Germline loops: CDR1 LGHNA, CDR2 YNFKEQ. The CDR3 spells CASSPSLGQGAYEQYF. The CDR3 nucleotides are TGTGCCAGCAGCCCCAGCTTGGGACAGGGGGCCTACGAGCAGTACTTC.

This clone was detected once. The chain carries TRBV18 and TRBJ1-1; D uncertain. Per the germline V gene, CDR1 is KGHSH and CDR2 is LQKENI. The CDR3 runs to 13 residues. Trimming removed 3 bases at V and 6 bases at J, with 11 bases between. As DNA, the CDR3 is TGTGCCAGCTCACCGAGGCTTGACCCTGAAGCTTTCTTT. Protein product: CASSPRLDPEAFF. Supplemented by reference TRBV18 and TRBJ1-1, the full variable domain reads NAGVMQNPRHLVRRRGQEARLRCSPMKGHSHVYWYRQLPEEGLKFMVYLQKENIIDESGMPKERFSAEFPKEGPSILRIQQVVRGDSAAYFCASSPRLDPEAFFGQGTRLTVV.

The rearrangement links TRBV12-5 to TRBJ1-2; the D gene is possibly TRBD1 (5 bases). The CDR3 has 15 amino acids. Germline V gives CDR1 LGHNT, CDR2 FRNRAP. Trimming removed 4 bases at V and 5 bases at J, with 17 bases between. CDR3 loop: CASGSGLESGYGYTF. DNA for the CDR3: TGTGCTAGTGGTTCGGGACTCGAGTCGGGGTATGGCTACACCTTC.

Concerning this clone itself: A far larger clone differs by one base, so this is likely a read error. The V gene is TRBV4-2, the J gene TRBJ1-1; tentative D call: TRBD1 (6 bases). V was shortened by 6 bases and J by 1 base, with 15 bases between the two germline ends. This CDR3 spans 15 amino acids. The germline V gene encodes CDR1 LGHNA and CDR2 YNFKEQ. The CDR3: CASSYSKGGNTEAFF. CDR3 sequence (DNA): TGTGCCAGCAGTTACTCTAAGGGGGGGAACACTGAAGCTTTCTTT.

This chain connects TRBV15 to TRBJ2-5, with 9 bases aligning to TRBD2. Germline trimming cut 1 base from V and 2 bases from J; bases unmatched to any gene: 5. Germline CDR1 LNHNV, CDR2 YYDKDF (reference sequence). The CDR3 contains 16 residues. The CDR3 nucleotides read TGTGCCACCAGCAGAGGCCGACTAGCGGATCAAGAGACCCAGTACTTC. It encodes CATSRGRLADQETQYF.

The chain carries TRBV6-6 and TRBJ2-1, with D possibly matching TRBD2 (6 bases). Germline V lookup: CDR1 MNHNY, CDR2 SVGAGI (reference sequence). This CDR3 region has 16 residues. Trimming stripped 6 bases from V and 1 base from J, with 16 bases between. DNA of the CDR3: TGTGCCAGCAGACTGGCGGGGTACGGATCCTACAATGAGCAGTTCTTC. Protein product: CASRLAGYGSYNEQFF.

V gene TRBV13 combines with J gene TRBJ2-5; 9 bases agree with TRBD1. J gave up 2 bases and V 5 bases, and 6 bases lay outside the gene matches. In germline, CDR1 is PRHDT, CDR2 FYEKMQ (reference sequence). The CDR3 spans 15 residues. CDR3 amino acids: CASSPGQGYQETQYF. The CDR3 DNA reads TGTGCCAGCAGCCCGGGACAGGGATATCAAGAGACCCAGTACTTC.

This chain uses TRBV6-4 with TRBJ2-1; 11 nucleotides agree with TRBD2. The CDR3 covers 14 residues. Germline values: CDR1 MRHNA, CDR2 SNTAGT. J gave up 8 bases and V 6 bases, and 6 bases lay outside the gene matches. CDR3 coding DNA: TGTGCCAGCAGCCCGGGACTAGCGGCGGATGAGCAGTTCTTC. The encoded protein is CASSPGLAADEQFF.

The CDR3 sequence: CASPRPNTGELFF. The CDR3 DNA reads as TGTGCCAGCCCACGTCCGAACACCGGGGAGCTGTTTTTT. V is TRBV11-2 and J is TRBJ2-2; D gene ambiguous. Trimming shortened V by 8 bases and J by 0 bases, and 7 bases separated the two germline ends. The CDR3 is 13 amino acids. Germline V gene sequence: CDR1 SGHAT, CDR2 FQNNGV.